The 27 T cell receptor beta chains below all came from one sample that was sequenced in a study of human T cells and chemical hapten exposure. Time point indicated: healthy volunteer bleed at 2 weeks. Whole blood, unfractionated, served as the material for total RNA extraction. Via MiXCR, TCRdb re-called the RACE reads, giving one row per CDR3 protein. Seen here are roughly 130,000 distinct CDR3 sequences, 8.5% to 9.5% observed once, and the top ten hold about 2%. The sequenced sample was whole blood. The receptors come from a male donor in good health. Some clones in this sample may be carry-over from other donors' samples.

CDR3 in amino acids: CSVDNRRANYGYTF. CDR3 in DNA: TGCAGCGTTGACAACCGTAGAGCTAACTATGGCTACACCTTC. The chain is built from TRBV29-1 and TRBJ1-2; the D is unclear. Per germline, CDR1 SQVTM and CDR2 ANQGSEA. This CDR3 contains 14 residues. Deletions cut 3 bases from V and 0 bases from J, with 11 bases between.

This chain links TRBV5-1 with TRBJ2-3, with 14 bases fitting TRBD2. This CDR3 has 16 amino acids. From germline, CDR1 is SGHRS and CDR2 YFSETQ. The junction had 6 bases not matched to a gene; V was cut back by 4 bases and J by 5 bases. The CDR3 sequence is CASSLGLAGVIDTQYF. The CDR3 DNA sequence: TGCGCCAGCAGCCTGGGACTAGCGGGAGTTATAGATACGCAGTATTTT. The full variable domain, its missing parts supplied by reference TRBV5-1 and TRBJ2-3, is KAGVTQTPRYLIKTRGQQVTLSCSPISGHRSVSWYQQTPGQGLQFLFEYFSETQRNKGNFPGRFSGRQFSNSRSEMNVSTLELGDSALYLCASSLGLAGVIDTQYFGPGTRLTVL.

There are many counts of this clonotype. The chain combines TRBV7-2 with TRBJ2-7, with D unclear. Trimming took 1 base from V and 2 from J, leaving 12 bases between them. Looked up from germline, CDR1 is SGHTA and CDR2 is FQGNSA. The CDR3 loop spans 15 amino acids. This CDR3 reads CASSLGGSAAYEQYF. CDR3 bases: TGTGCCAGCAGCTTAGGAGGCTCGGCAGCCTACGAGCAGTACTTC.

This clonotype was seen many times. The DNA for the CDR3 is TGTGCCAGCAGTCCTCCAACGGGGGGGGCTCAAGAGACCCAGTACTTC. The encoded protein is CASSPPTGGAQETQYF. V gene TRBV27 combines with J gene TRBJ2-5; 8 bases align to TRBD2. The trim removed 5 bases at V and 2 bases at J, leaving 10 bases unmatched. This CDR3 spans 16 amino acids. Germline V gene lookup returns CDR1 MNHEY and CDR2 SMNVEV (reference sequence).

This clonotype was picked up a small number of times. This chain uses TRBV20-1 with TRBJ2-7; D perhaps matches TRBD2 (5 bases). V was cut by 0 bases and J by 1 base, with 10 bases left in between. Germline V gene sequence: CDR1 DFQATT, CDR2 SNEGSKA (reference sequence). The CDR3 totals 14 residues. The CDR3 nucleotides read TGCAGTGCTAGAGATGTGAGCGGATCCTACGAGCAGTACTTC. Translating gives CSARDVSGSYEQYF.

This clonotype was seen only a few times. The chain uses TRBV6-5 and TRBJ2-7, with D possibly matching TRBD2 (7 bases). Deletions cut 2 bases from V and 1 base from J, with 18 bases between. CDR3 size: 17 residues. The germline CDR1 and CDR2 sequences are MNHEY and SVGAGI. In DNA form, the CDR3 reads TGTGCCAGCAGTTACACTCCCATGCGGGGGCTTTCCTACGAGCAGTACTTC. Encoded protein: CASSYTPMRGLSYEQYF.

There are a few counts of this clonotype. The CDR3 loop reads CASSIMGGLDEQYF. The CDR3 DNA reads as TGTGCCAGTAGTATAATGGGGGGACTCGACGAGCAGTACTTC. The chain couples TRBV19 to TRBJ2-7, with D perhaps matching TRBD2 (6 bases). The CDR3 sequence is 14 residues long. V was clipped by 2 bases and J by 5 bases, with 13 bases between them. From germline, CDR1 is LNHDA and CDR2 SQIVND (reference sequence).

This clonotype has at least ten counts. The rearrangement joins TRBV20-1 to TRBJ2-3, with TRBD1 identical over 9 bases. The CDR3 consists of 16 residues. CDR1 is DFQATT, CDR2 SNEGSKA, per germline (reference sequence). Germline trimming cut 1 base from V and 3 bases from J; bases unmatched to any gene: 8. The CDR3 DNA sequence: TGCAGTGCTAGAGGGATTGCGGGACAGGGTACAGATACGCAGTATTTT. It specifies CSARGIAGQGTDTQYF.

The genes are TRBV20-1 and TRBJ2-1; D might be TRBD1 or TRBD2, each matching 6 bases. CDR3 length equals 16 residues. Trimming cost V 3 bases and J 0 bases, with 15 bases left between them. The germline V gene has CDR1 DFQATT and CDR2 SNEGSKA (reference sequence). CDR3 amino acids: CSARPSGASSYNEQFF. Here the CDR3 DNA reads TGCAGTGCTAGGCCCTCGGGGGCTAGCTCCTACAATGAGCAGTTCTTC.

This clonotype has more than one count but fewer than ten. The chain couples TRBV20-1 to TRBJ2-1; the D gene is possibly TRBD2 (6 bases). Germline CDR1 is DFQATT and CDR2 is SNEGSKA (reference sequence). The CDR3 consists of 14 residues. The ends were cut back, 3 bases at V and 5 bases at J, with 14 bases in the middle. CDR3 sequence: CSASPAGNNNEQFF. The CDR3 DNA reads TGCAGTGCTAGCCCAGCGGGCAACAACAATGAGCAGTTCTTC.

The J gene is TRBJ1-3, the V gene TRBV6-2 or TRBV6-3, with TRBD1 as a possible D gene (6 bases). Germline V gene lookup returns CDR1 MNHEY and CDR2 SVGEGT. Trimming took off 6 bases at V and 0 bases at J, with 15 bases between the two ends. CDR3 length: 16 residues. The CDR3 is CASSPGQTYSGNTIYF. The CDR3 DNA follows: TGTGCCAGCAGCCCCGGACAGACCTACTCTGGAAACACCATATATTTT.

This clonotype was picked up many times. The rearrangement joins TRBV29-1 to TRBJ2-7; D is uncertain. CDR3 size: 12 residues. Germline-derived CDR1 and CDR2 are SQVTM and ANQGSEA. The V end was cut by 7 bases, the J end by 0 bases, with 10 bases between. CDR3 protein: CSALADSYEQYF. DNA for the CDR3: TGCAGCGCCTTAGCCGACTCCTACGAGCAGTACTTC.

A few counts support this clonotype. This chain links TRBV29-1 with TRBJ1-4; no reliable D call. CDR3 length equals 11 residues. Germline loops: CDR1 SQVTM, CDR2 ANQGSEA. Deletions cut 2 bases from V and 10 bases from J, with 8 bases between. CDR3 sequence reads: CSVEQLGKLFF. The CDR3 nucleotides read TGCAGCGTTGAACAGCTTGGAAAACTGTTTTTT.

At least ten counts were recorded for this clonotype. The rearrangement links TRBV19 to TRBJ2-5, with 9 bases identical to TRBD2. There are 17 residues in the CDR3. Trimming took 3 bases from V and 5 from J; bases not matched to a gene: 13. Germline lookup yields CDR1 LNHDA and CDR2 SQIVND (reference sequence). The CDR3 sequence: CASSIGLAGDPRETQYF. DNA of the CDR3: TGTGCCAGTAGTATTGGCTTAGCGGGAGACCCTCGGGAGACCCAGTACTTC.

About this clonotype itself: This clone may be a read error of a much larger clone one base away. V usage is TRBV29-1 and J usage is TRBJ2-4; 7 positions match TRBD1. In germline, CDR1 is SQVTM, CDR2 ANQGSEA. The length of the CDR3 is 12 residues. The CDR3 sequence: CSVRTGKSIQCF. In nucleotides, the CDR3 is TGCAGCGTTAGGACAGGAAAAAGCATTCAGTGCTTC.

This clonotype was seen a handful of times. V is TRBV7-2 and J is TRBJ2-1; maybe TRBD1 (6 bases). The V end lost 6 bases, the J end lost 7 bases, and 19 bases lay between the germline ends. Looked up from germline, CDR1 is SGHTA and CDR2 is FQGNSA. The CDR3 consists of 15 residues. The CDR3 spells CASSLQGQLGNEQFF. The DNA for the CDR3 is TGTGCCAGCAGTCTACAGGGACAATTAGGGAATGAGCAGTTCTTC.

The chain combines TRBV6-2 or TRBV6-3 with TRBJ1-6; 9 bases match TRBD1. The junction had 7 bases not matched to a gene; V was cut back by 6 bases and J by 7 bases. Germline assignment: CDR1 MNHEY and CDR2 SVGEGT. The CDR3 totals 15 residues. In DNA, the CDR3 is TGTGCCAGCAGCCCGGGACAGGGCTACAATTCACCCCTCCACTTT. This translates into CASSPGQGYNSPLHF.

This clonotype turned up a few times. The chain has TRBV5-1 and TRBJ1-6, with 7 positions matching TRBD1. J lost 3 bases, V lost 4 bases, and 10 bases had no gene match. CDR1 and CDR2 from the germline V gene are SGHRS and YFSETQ. This CDR3 comprises 17 residues. CDR3 sequence (DNA): TGCGCCAGCAGCCGGGACAGCCAAAGATACTATAATTCACCCCTCCACTTT. Translation gives CASSRDSQRYYNSPLHF.

This clonotype has a handful of counts. The chain carries TRBV7-2 and TRBJ1-5, with 7 bases that match TRBD1. V gave up 5 bases and J gave up 4 bases; unmatched junction bases: 2. This CDR3 is 13 amino acids long. Germline V gene sequence: CDR1 SGHTA, CDR2 FQGNSA. This chain's CDR3 is CASSTGQNQPQHF. DNA of the CDR3: TGTGCCAGCAGCACGGGACAGAATCAGCCCCAGCATTTT.

This clonotype occurred many times. This rearrangement joins TRBV6-2 or TRBV6-3 to TRBJ1-5; TRBD1 aligns across 8 bases. CDR3 length equals 15 residues. The ends lost 5 bases at V and 4 bases at J; junction bases unmatched: 7. CDR1 is MNHEY, CDR2 SVGEGT, per germline. CDR3 amino acids: CASSTRDRGNQPQHF. CDR3 nucleotide sequence: TGTGCCAGCAGTACCCGCGACAGGGGAAATCAGCCCCAGCATTTT.

This clonotype was seen only a few times. This sequence joins TRBV29-1 and TRBJ2-5, with unresolved D. CDR3 size: 14 residues. V was pared by 0 bases and J by 1 base, with 9 bases between. The V gene's germline CDR1 is SQVTM and CDR2 ANQGSEA. CDR3 sequence: CSVEDWHSQETQYF. DNA of the CDR3: TGCAGCGTTGAAGATTGGCACAGCCAAGAGACCCAGTACTTC.

The CDR3 loop is CASSLDLSSYNSPLHF. In DNA form, the CDR3 reads TGCGCCAGCAGCTTGGACCTCAGCTCCTATAATTCACCCCTCCACTTT. The chain joins TRBV5-1 to TRBJ1-6, with unresolved D. The CDR3 spans 16 residues. Deletions cut 0 bases from V and 0 bases from J, with 7 bases between. Germline CDR1 is SGHRS and CDR2 is YFSETQ. Based on the CDR3 plus reference TRBV5-1 and TRBJ1-6, the full variable domain is KAGVTQTPRYLIKTRGQQVTLSCSPISGHRSVSWYQQTPGQGLQFLFEYFSETQRNKGNFPGRFSGRQFSNSRSEMNVSTLELGDSALYLCASSLDLSSYNSPLHFGNGTRLTVT.

This clonotype was observed a few times. The chain links TRBV27 to TRBJ1-6; D is possibly TRBD1 (5 bases). Trimming stripped 6 bases from V and 7 bases from J, with 16 bases between. The CDR3 is 15 residues long. The germline V gene has CDR1 MNHEY and CDR2 SMNVEV (reference sequence). CDR3 DNA sequence: TGTGCCAGCAGGGGTTCGGACATCTCCAATTCACCCCTCCACTTT. Translation: CASRGSDISNSPLHF.

A few counts support this clonotype. The chain links TRBV7-9 to TRBJ1-6, with a possible D match to TRBD1 (5 bases). The CDR3 spans 16 residues. The V and J ends lost 0 bases and 9 bases respectively, with 15 bases between them. Germline V CDR1 and CDR2: SEHNR, FQNEAQ (reference sequence). CDR3 in DNA: TGTGCCAGCAGCTTAGCGTGGAACAGGATCTTTTCACCCCTCCACTTT. Its translation: CASSLAWNRIFSPLHF.

This clonotype was seen at least ten times. V is TRBV10-3 and J is TRBJ2-2; a weak D match, TRBD2 (6 bases). Per the germline V gene, CDR1 is ENHRY and CDR2 is SYGVKD. The CDR3 is 16 amino acids. V was pared by 0 bases and J by 5 bases, with 13 bases between. CDR3 protein: CAISESTGRETGELFF. Here the CDR3 DNA reads TGTGCCATCAGTGAGTCTACCGGGAGAGAAACCGGGGAGCTGTTTTTT.

The sample holds a few counts of this clonotype. Here the CDR3 DNA reads TGCGCCAGCAGCCAATTGCAGGGGAACACCGGGGAGCTGTTTTTT. Protein product: CASSQLQGNTGELFF. The chain carries TRBV4-1 and TRBJ2-2; a weak D match, TRBD1 (5 bases). Trimming left V 2 bases short and J 1 base short, with 8 bases between. The CDR3 contains 15 residues. Germline V gene data show CDR1 as MGHRA and CDR2 as YSYEKL.

This clonotype appeared a few times. The chain links TRBV6-5 to TRBJ2-1, with 9 bases identical to TRBD2. CDR3 length: 15 amino acids. The V gene end was trimmed by 2 bases and the J gene end by 9 bases; junction bases not matched to a gene: 8. Germline assignment: CDR1 MNHEY and CDR2 SVGAGI. CDR3 in DNA: TGTGCCAGCAGTTACGGGCTAGCGGGATCTGGTGAGCAGTTCTTC. As protein: CASSYGLAGSGEQFF.